This TCR beta chain was obtained from a study of cytotoxic CD8 clonotypes in ibrutinib-treated CLL. The assay was immunoSEQ multiplex PCR, and TCRdb's table has in-frame clones only and misses some. The table lists around 14,000 clones, approximately 52% of them singletons. The CDR3 is 16 residues long. Germline V gene lookup returns CDR1 LNHDA and CDR2 SQIVND (reference sequence). Trimming shortened V by 2 bases and J by 5 bases, and 18 bases separated the two germline ends. The sequenced sample was PBMCs, obtained at a 24-month disease-progression time point, from a patient treated with ibrutinib. This TCR was recovered from a human donor with chronic lymphocytic leukemia. This chain joins TRBV19 and TRBJ1-2; D is unclear. CDR3: CASSITPYGSQYGYTF. The CDR3, as DNA: TGTGCCAGTAGTATAACGCCCTATGGGAGCCAGTATGGCTACACCTTC.